Below, 15 T cell receptor beta chains from the same sample are listed, as sequenced in a study of T cell responses to AZD1222 COVID-19 vaccine. Data came from immunoSEQ multiplex PCR; TCRdb stores just in-frame clones and leaves some out. The sample lists 90,000 to 120,000 clones; about 86% were seen once. The starting material was peripheral blood, obtained on day 0 of AZD1222 vaccination. The receptors were gathered from an adult in good health.

Concerning this clone itself: Distinct nucleotide sequences in the sample also encode this CDR3. The V call is TRBV5-1, the J call TRBJ2-1; 8 bases match TRBD1. The germline V gene has CDR1 SGHRS and CDR2 YFSETQ. Trimming took 3 bases from V and 2 from J; bases not matched to a gene: 1. The CDR3 consists of 14 residues. The CDR3 spells CASSSGQAYNEQFF. The DNA for the CDR3 is TGCGCCAGCAGCTCGGGACAGGCCTACAATGAGCAGTTCTTC.

This sequence joins TRBV5-1 and TRBJ1-6, with 8 bases that match TRBD1. The trim removed 4 bases at V and 9 bases at J, leaving 6 bases unmatched. Germline CDR1 and CDR2: SGHRS and YFSETQ. This CDR3 spans 14 amino acids. The DNA for the CDR3 is TGCGCCAGCAGCGACCTACAGGGGGGTTCACCCCTCCACTTT. It encodes CASSDLQGGSPLHF.

The V call is TRBV7-9, the J call TRBJ2-2; perhaps TRBD1 as D (5 bases). Germline CDR1 SEHNR, CDR2 FQNEAQ (reference sequence). Trimming cost V 5 bases and J 3 bases, with 16 bases left between them. The CDR3 runs 16 residues. In DNA form, the CDR3 reads TGTGCCAGCAGCCCCCCAAGGCAGGGCTACACCGGGGAGCTGTTTTTT. The encoded protein is CASSPPRQGYTGELFF. Supplemented by reference TRBV7-9 and TRBJ2-2, the full variable domain reads DTGVSQNPRHKITKRGQNVTFRCDPISEHNRLYWYRQTLGQGPEFLTYFQNEAQLEKSRLLSDRFSAERPKGSFSTLEIQRTEQGDSAMYLCASSPPRQGYTGELFFGEGSRLTVL.

V and J are TRBV28 and TRBJ1-1; 9 positions match TRBD1. After removal of 5 bases from V and 11 bases from J, the junction contained 9 bases not matched to a gene. Per the germline V gene, CDR1 is MDHEN and CDR2 is SYDVKM. The CDR3 length is 13 residues. CDR3: CASSLPGTGRAFF. CDR3 coding DNA: TGTGCCAGCAGTCTCCCCGGGACAGGGAGGGCTTTCTTT.

The rearrangement uses TRBV4-3 and TRBJ1-4; 10 bases fit TRBD1. The germline V gene has CDR1 LGHNA and CDR2 YSLEER. V shed 4 bases, J shed 7 bases, and the junction held 3 bases outside the gene matches. The CDR3 runs to 14 residues. This CDR3 is CASSRDRGSEKLFF. CDR3 nucleotides: TGCGCCAGCAGCCGGGACAGGGGAAGTGAAAAACTGTTTTTT.

This chain links TRBV5-4 with TRBJ1-6; D is undetermined. V lost 2 bases and J lost 10, with 13 bases in between. CDR3 size: 14 residues. Looked up from germline, CDR1 is SGHNT and CDR2 is YYREEE (reference sequence). The CDR3 bases are TGTGCCAGCAGCTTAGATGGGTTGGGCTCACCCCTCCACTTT. This translates into CASSLDGLGSPLHF.

CDR3 bases: TGTGCCAGCTCACCAGTACTCGGGACAGGGGCTGGAAACACCATATATTTT. It codes for CASSPVLGTGAGNTIYF. The V and J genes are TRBV18 and TRBJ1-3, with 10 bases matching TRBD1. Germline CDR1 KGHSH, CDR2 LQKENI. The junction had 6 bases not matched to a gene; V was cut back by 2 bases and J by 2 bases. The CDR3 contains 17 residues. The whole variable domain, remainder taken from reference TRBV18 and TRBJ1-3, is NAGVMQNPRHLVRRRGQEARLRCSPMKGHSHVYWYRQLPEEGLKFMVYLQKENIIDESGMPKERFSAEFPKEGPSILRIQQVVRGDSAAYFCASSPVLGTGAGNTIYFGEGSWLTVV.

The V and J genes are TRBV9 and TRBJ2-1; 9 nucleotides align to TRBD2. The V segment lost 4 bases and the J segment 7 bases; nucleotides outside the gene matches: 9. Germline-derived CDR1 and CDR2 are SGDLS and YYNGEE. The CDR3 runs to 15 residues. The CDR3 bases are TGTGCCAGCAGCCTGAGCGGGGGGTCCGGGAATGAGCAGTTCTTC. Its protein is CASSLSGGSGNEQFF. Based on the CDR3 plus reference TRBV9 and TRBJ2-1, the full variable domain is DSGVTQTPKHLITATGQRVTLRCSPRSGDLSVYWYQQSLDQGLQFLIQYYNGEERAKGNILERFSAQQFPDLHSELNLSSLELGDSALYFCASSLSGGSGNEQFFGPGTRLTVL.

The rearrangement joins TRBV6-5 to TRBJ2-2; the D gene is possibly TRBD1 (6 bases). CDR1 and CDR2 from the germline V gene are MNHEY and SVGAGI. The CDR3 length is 13 residues. The V end was cut by 7 bases, the J end by 4 bases, with 10 bases between. The CDR3 sequence: CASKTGSTGELFF. The CDR3 coding sequence is TGTGCCAGCAAAACAGGGAGCACCGGGGAGCTGTTTTTT.

The rearrangement uses TRBV25-1 and TRBJ1-1, with D possibly being TRBD1 (6 bases). V lost 5 bases and J lost 0, with 13 bases in between. This CDR3 has 15 amino acids. Germline values: CDR1 MGHDK, CDR2 SYGVNS. This chain's CDR3 is CASSPSGQMNTEAFF. DNA for the CDR3: TGTGCCAGCAGTCCGTCCGGACAGATGAACACTGAAGCTTTCTTT.

The CDR3: CASSRQGTGELFF. CDR3 coding DNA: TGCGCCAGCAGCCGTCAGGGAACCGGGGAGCTGTTTTTT. The V call is TRBV5-1, the J call TRBJ2-2, with a weak D call TRBD1 (5 bases). The V gene lost 4 bases and the J gene lost 5 bases, with 9 bases spanning the gap. Germline V gene lookup returns CDR1 SGHRS and CDR2 YFSETQ. The CDR3 covers 13 residues.

The rearrangement joins TRBV4-2 to TRBJ2-7; TRBD1 matches at 8 bases. V lost 4 bases, J lost 2 bases, and 7 bases stayed unmatched. Germline values: CDR1 LGHNA, CDR2 YNFKEQ. The length of the CDR3 is 15 residues. CDR3 amino acids: CASSPRGTGAYEQYF. Here the CDR3 DNA reads TGTGCCAGCAGCCCGAGGGGGACAGGTGCCTACGAGCAGTACTTC.

V usage is TRBV27 and J usage is TRBJ2-7; 8 positions match TRBD2. V shed 5 bases, J shed 7 bases, and the junction held 10 bases outside the gene matches. Looked up from germline, CDR1 is MNHEY and CDR2 is SMNVEV (reference sequence). The CDR3 extends over 14 amino acids. The CDR3 DNA follows: TGTGCCAGCAGTCCCGGACTAGCCCAGGGGGAGCAGTACTTC. Protein sequence: CASSPGLAQGEQYF.

CDR3 residues: CAWSREDNSPLHF. The CDR3 DNA is TGTGCCTGGAGTAGGGAAGATAATTCACCCCTCCACTTT. The chain joins TRBV30 to TRBJ1-6, with no clear D. Trimming left V 2 bases short and J 5 bases short, with 7 bases between. The V gene's germline CDR1 is GTSNPN and CDR2 SVGIG (reference sequence). The CDR3 consists of 13 residues.

The chain couples TRBV4-1 to TRBJ2-7; the match to TRBD2 covers 7 bases. The CDR3 runs 15 residues. Germline trimming cut 1 base from V and 1 base from J; bases unmatched to any gene: 4. Germline V gene lookup returns CDR1 MGHRA and CDR2 YSYEKL. The CDR3 coding sequence is TGCGCCAGCAGCCAAGGTACTAGCGCTTCCTACGAGCAGTACTTC. The encoded protein is CASSQGTSASYEQYF.